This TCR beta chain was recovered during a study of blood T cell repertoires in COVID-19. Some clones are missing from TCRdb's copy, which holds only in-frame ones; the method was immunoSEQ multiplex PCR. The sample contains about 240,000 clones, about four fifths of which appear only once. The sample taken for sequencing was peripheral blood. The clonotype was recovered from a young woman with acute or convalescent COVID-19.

The CDR3 is CASSPTGVDYGYTF. For the CDR3, the DNA is TGTGCCAGCTCACCCACAGGGGTGGACTATGGCTACACCTTC. The chain has TRBV18 and TRBJ1-2; 7 bases line up with TRBD1. The germline gives CDR1 KGHSH, CDR2 LQKENI. The CDR3 length is 14 residues. Trimming at V came to 3 bases and at J to 3 bases, leaving 4 bases not matched to a gene. The full variable domain, with the rest looked up from reference TRBV18 and TRBJ1-2, is NAGVMQNPRHLVRRRGQEARLRCSPMKGHSHVYWYRQLPEEGLKFMVYLQKENIIDESGMPKERFSAEFPKEGPSILRIQQVVRGDSAAYFCASSPTGVDYGYTFGSGTRLTVV.